This is a list of T cell receptor beta chains from one sample in a study of blood T cell repertoires in COVID-19. The assay was immunoSEQ multiplex PCR, and TCRdb's table has in-frame clones only and misses some. The sample gives 280,000 or so clones, over 75% of which show up once; roughly 13% is in the top ten. Input material: peripheral blood. These receptors originate from a human donor in a cohort sampled during active COVID-19. The CDR3 runs from the conserved cysteine through the conserved F or W. Fields, in order: clone size, D gene, J gene, CDR3 length, V gene, CDR3 protein, CDR3 DNA. A D gene is named only where the DNA matches it firmly. Clone size is given for some rows only: seen once, a few or many times, or a class if the clone is expanded.

>NA|NA|TRBJ2-7|13|TRBV5-5
CASSWNRAYEQYF
TGTGCCAGCAGCTGGAACAGGGCCTACGAGCAGTACTTC
>NA|TRBD2|TRBJ2-1|15|TRBV6-5
CASSYISGRAREQFF
TGTGCCAGCAGTTATATTAGCGGGAGGGCCCGGGAGCAGTTCTTC
>NA|NA|TRBJ1-1|16|TRBV4-2
CASSQDQTGVNTEAFF
TGTGCCAGCAGCCAAGATCAGACGGGAGTGAACACTGAAGCTTTCTTT
>once|NA|TRBJ2-2|17|TRBV5-3
CARSLSTLRDNTGELFF
TGTGCCAGAAGCTTGAGCACTCTGCGGGATAACACCGGGGAGCTGTTTTTT
>NA|NA|TRBJ2-5|14|TRBV3-1/TRBV3-2
CASSRNSNQETQYF
TGTGCCAGCAGCCGAAACAGTAACCAAGAGACCCAGTACTTC
>NA|NA|TRBJ1-6|15|TRBV6-2/TRBV6-3
CASSLEERGNSPLHF
TGTGCCAGCAGTCTCGAGGAAAGGGGTAATTCACCCCTCCACTTT
>NA|NA|TRBJ2-7|14|TRBV19
CASSIKGGPSEQYF
TGTGCCAGTAGTATTAAAGGTGGGCCGTCTGAGCAGTACTTC
>NA|TRBD2|TRBJ2-1|18|TRBV28
CASSLSTGGSGRNNEQFF
TGTGCCAGCAGTTTAAGTACCGGGGGTAGCGGGAGGAACAATGAGCAGTTCTTC
>once|NA|TRBJ2-7|14|TRBV6-6
CASKTTGPTYEQYF
TGTGCCAGCAAGACAACAGGTCCTACCTACGAGCAGTACTTC
>few|NA|TRBJ1-6|13|TRBV30
CAWRGTGLSPLHF
TGTGCCTGGAGGGGAACAGGGCTTTCACCCCTCCACTTT
>NA|TRBD1|TRBJ1-1|13|TRBV2
CASKTGVVTEAFF
TGTGCCAGCAAGACAGGGGTGGTTACTGAAGCTTTCTTT
>NA|NA|TRBJ2-5|11|TRBV5-6
CASSSGQTQYF
TGTGCCAGCAGCTCAGGTCAGACCCAGTACTTC
>NA|NA|TRBJ1-1|12|TRBV13
CASSQRGRKAFF
TGTGCCAGCAGCCAAAGGGGCAGAAAAGCTTTCTTT
>NA|NA|TRBJ1-6|13|TRBV30
CAWSGTTSSPLHF
TGTGCCTGGAGCGGTACTACTTCTTCACCCCTCCACTTT
>once|TRBD2|TRBJ2-3|14|TRBV28
CASSLAGGPDTQYF
TGTGCCAGCAGTCTAGCGGGAGGGCCAGATACGCAGTATTTT
>NA|TRBD2|TRBJ2-1|16|TRBV9
CASSRRTSSLYNEQFF
TGTGCCAGCAGCCGCAGGACTAGCAGTTTATACAATGAGCAGTTCTTC
>NA|NA|TRBJ2-1|14|TRBV7-2
CASSLDPQGREQFF
TGTGCCAGCAGCTTAGACCCCCAGGGTCGTGAGCAGTTCTTC
>NA|NA|TRBJ1-2|14|TRBV5-1
CASSFDSSPYGYTF
TGCGCCAGCAGCTTCGACAGTTCTCCCTATGGCTACACCTTC
>NA|NA|TRBJ2-1|13|TRBV18
CASSSFRLSEQFF
TGTGCCAGCTCATCTTTTCGACTTAGTGAGCAGTTCTTC
>once|TRBD2|TRBJ2-7|16|TRBV7-9
CASSPRTSGRGYEQYF
TGTGCCAGCAGCCCGCGGACTAGCGGGAGAGGCTACGAGCAGTACTTC
>NA|TRBD2|TRBJ2-4|13|TRBV6-5
CASSWTSQEVQYF
TGTGCCAGCAGTTGGACTAGCCAAGAGGTTCAGTACTTC
>NA|TRBD1|TRBJ1-5|13|TRBV5-6
CASSPRGRQPQHF
TGTGCCAGCAGCCCCAGGGGGCGTCAGCCCCAGCATTTT
>NA|TRBD2|TRBJ2-7|15|TRBV5-1
CASSSNSGSSYEQYF
TGCGCCAGCAGCTCGAACAGCGGGAGTTCCTACGAGCAGTACTTC
>NA|TRBD1|TRBJ1-5|15|TRBV27
CASSFEGAPNQPQHF
TGTGCCAGCAGTTTTGAGGGGGCCCCCAATCAGCCCCAGCATTTT
>few|TRBD1|TRBJ2-1|14|TRBV19
CASTGTAIVGEQFF
TGTGCCAGTACCGGGACAGCCATTGTGGGTGAGCAGTTCTTC
>NA|NA|TRBJ1-6|17|TRBV21-1
CASSKVDSGAYNSPLHF
TGTGCCAGCAGCAAAGTGGACAGCGGGGCCTATAATTCACCCCTCCACTTT
>NA|NA|TRBJ1-2|16|TRBV2
CASSESPRGTNYGYTF
TGTGCCAGCAGTGAATCCCCGCGGGGAACTAACTATGGCTACACCTTC